This TCR beta chain comes out of a study of blood T cell repertoires in COVID-19. Background on the study: Samples taken during acute and convalescent COVID-19 were collected in the United States, Italy and Spain.

Germline lookup yields CDR1 MDHEN and CDR2 SYDVKM. The CDR3 has 18 residues. With 6 bases clipped from V and 4 bases from J, the junction kept 16 bases outside the gene matches. Authors' data handling: Amplifying reference gene primers gave estimates of nucleated cell counts. Libraries were prepared by immunoSEQ multiplex PCR; TCRdb keeps only in-frame clonotypes and omits some of them. V and J calls and clone size are copied from that table; D and trimming were computed from the DNA. The table lists roughly 400,000 clones, 85% to 90% of them singletons. The cohort comprised adults aged about 18 to 90 years residing in 20 to 30 US areas.

This chain connects TRBV28 to TRBJ2-1; 9 nucleotides match TRBD2. Sequenced material: PBMCs or T cells enriched from blood (not recorded which). The sequence derives from a man between 25 and 39 years old who had recovered from COVID-19. CDR3 sequence: CASSHFLAGRVGYNEQFF. CDR3 coding DNA: TGTGCCAGCAGCCACTTTCTAGCGGGGAGGGTTGGGTACAATGAGCAGTTCTTC.